A selection of T cell receptor beta chains follows, all from one sample in a study of response to subunit inactivated influenza vaccine. TCRdb fed the RT-PCR reads into MiXCR, producing one record per CDR3 protein. The table lists 710,000 or so distinct CDR3 sequences, approximately 15% of them singletons. The sample was PBMCs from blood, taken about 12 days after vaccination. The receptor source for this set is a man aged 45-60 years who received an inactivated influenza vaccine. The CDR3 runs from the conserved cysteine through the conserved F or W. A D gene is named only where the DNA matches it firmly. Expanded clones get a size class; other rows say once, few or many, or leave the size out.

d_call clone_size j_call v_call cdr3_nt cdr3_aa
- - TRBJ1-1 TRBV5-5 TGTGCCAGCAGCCAAATTAACGGGGGCACTGAAGCTTTCTTT CASSQINGGTEAFF
- many TRBJ1-5 TRBV12-3/TRBV12-4 TGTGCCAGCACCTTGGGTGGCAGCCGATTCAATCAGCCCCAGCATTTT CASTLGGSRFNQPQHF
- - TRBJ2-5 TRBV28 TGTGCCAGCAGCTTGTCGATCTTTAGCGGACAAGAGACCCAGTACTTC CASSLSIFSGQETQYF
- few TRBJ1-1 TRBV5-1 TGCGCCAGCAGCTTGGCCGGTCTTTCTGACGCTTTCTTT CASSLAGLSDAFF
TRBD1 - TRBJ2-7 TRBV6-2/TRBV6-3 TGTGCCAGCAGTTCCCGGGACAGGGGGCCCTACGAGCAGTACTTC CASSSRDRGPYEQYF
- few TRBJ1-3 TRBV12-3/TRBV12-4 TGTGCCAGCAGCGCCGTACTCCGGGAACGCATATATTTT CASSAVLRERIYF
- many TRBJ1-5 TRBV12-3/TRBV12-4 TGTGCCAGCAGTTTACCACCTCAGCCCCAGCATTTT CASSLPPQPQHF
- many TRBJ2-3 TRBV11-2 TGTGCCAGCAGCTTAGATCCTGGTCAGTGGGCCAGCACAGATACGCAGTATTTT CASSLDPGQWASTDTQYF
- - TRBJ1-4 TRBV12-3/TRBV12-4 TGTGCCAGCACCACCAACAAGGTTAGGTTGTTTTTT CASTTNKVRLFF
TRBD1 few TRBJ2-3 TRBV28 TGTGCCAGCGGATTCGACAGGGGTAGCACAGATACGCAGTATTTT CASGFDRGSTDTQYF
TRBD1 many TRBJ2-1 TRBV10-3 TGTGCCATCAGTACAGGGGCCAATGAGCAGTTCTTC CAISTGANEQFF
TRBD2 few TRBJ2-1 TRBV5-1 TGCGCCAGCAGCTTAATAGCGGGGGGTAATGAGCAGTTCTTC CASSLIAGGNEQFF
- - TRBJ2-1 TRBV12-3/TRBV12-4 TGTGCCAGCAGTCTGTCCGTAGAGCAGTTCTTC CASSLSVEQFF
- - TRBJ2-4 TRBV12-3/TRBV12-4 TGTGCCAGCAGCCCCAGACGACAGCTAGCCAAAAACATTCAGTACTTC CASSPRRQLAKNIQYF
- few TRBJ2-1 TRBV7-8 TGTGCCAGCAGCGAAACGGCCCAACCGCAGTACAATGAGCAGTTCTTC CASSETAQPQYNEQFF
- few TRBJ2-5 TRBV10-3 TGTGCCATCAGTGAGTCTGCTACAGGGCATCAAGAGACCCAGTACTTC CAISESATGHQETQYF
- few TRBJ2-2 TRBV19 TGTGCCAGTAGTATAGATCTATTTAGGAGCGGGGAGCTGTTTTTT CASSIDLFRSGELFF
TRBD2 - TRBJ2-1 TRBV11-2 TGTGCCAGCAGCATAACGACTAGCGGGGGGGGCAATGAGCAGTTCTTC CASSITTSGGGNEQFF
- few TRBJ2-1 TRBV6-1 TGTGCCAGCAGGGACAGAGCCAGCTCCTACAATGAGCAGTTCTTC CASRDRASSYNEQFF
- few TRBJ2-7 TRBV29-1 TGCAGCGTTGTTTTTGAAGTAAGGGGCTACGAGCAGTACTTC CSVVFEVRGYEQYF
- few TRBJ2-7 TRBV10-3 TGTGCCATCAGCTCAAACTACGAGCAGTACTTC CAISSNYEQYF
- few TRBJ2-1 TRBV9 TGTGCCAGCAGCGTATCCGGGACAAACGATGAGCAGTTCTTC CASSVSGTNDEQFF
- - TRBJ2-3 TRBV12-3/TRBV12-4 TGTGCCAGCAGTCCAGTGGGGGAATCCACAGATACGCAGTATTTT CASSPVGESTDTQYF
TRBD1 - TRBJ2-2 TRBV24-1 TGTGCCACCAGGGGACAGCACCTGGGAGGGGAGCTGTTTTTT CATRGQHLGGELFF
- - TRBJ2-7 TRBV10-3 TGTGCCATCAGTGAGTACGCTAGCTACGAGCAGTACTTC CAISEYASYEQYF
TRBD2 - TRBJ2-1 TRBV12-3/TRBV12-4 TGTGCCAGCAGTTTAGCGGGAGGGCGGGATGAGCAGTTCTTC CASSLAGGRDEQFF
TRBD2 few TRBJ2-1 TRBV27 TGTGCCAGCAGTTTCATTGCGGCTAGCGGGAGTAGCTACAATGAGCAGTTCTTC CASSFIAASGSSYNEQFF
TRBD1 - TRBJ2-3 TRBV9 TGTGCCAGCAGCGTAGCTCCCCGGACAGGAGGTACGGATACGCAGTATTTT CASSVAPRTGGTDTQYF
TRBD2 - TRBJ2-1 TRBV29-1 TGCAGCGTTGCCGGAGGGGGACTAGCGGGCAATGAGCAGTTCTTC CSVAGGGLAGNEQFF
- - TRBJ2-7 TRBV6-2/TRBV6-3 TGTGCCAGCAGTTACTCGACCGAGCAGTACTTC CASSYSTEQYF
- - TRBJ2-1 TRBV7-3 TGTGCCAGCAGCTTAATAACCGGAGGGGGGCAGTTCTTC CASSLITGGGQFF
TRBD1 few TRBJ2-3 TRBV3-1 TGTGCCAGCAGGAGCAAGACAGGGGTCAGCACAGATACGCAGTATTTT CASRSKTGVSTDTQYF
TRBD2 many TRBJ2-1 TRBV7-9 TGTGCCAGCAGCTTAATAGCGGGGGGGCTGGGTGAGCAGTTCTTC CASSLIAGGLGEQFF
TRBD2 - TRBJ2-7 TRBV6-2/TRBV6-3 TGTGCCAGCAGTCCGGGACTATCCTTTTCCTACCCCTACGAGCAGTACTTC CASSPGLSFSYPYEQYF
TRBD2 - TRBJ2-3 TRBV6-1 TGTGCCAGCAGTCAACTAGCGCATAGCGGCACAGATACGCAGTATTTT CASSQLAHSGTDTQYF
- many TRBJ1-1 TRBV5-1 TGCGCCAGCAGCCCGGGGGGAATGAACACTGAAGCTTTCTTT CASSPGGMNTEAFF
TRBD2 many TRBJ2-3 TRBV3-1 TGTGCCAGCAGTTCAAGCGGGGCGGCGGGAGATACGCAGTATTTT CASSSSGAAGDTQYF
- - TRBJ1-2 TRBV3-1 TGTGCCAGCAGCCAAGGACGGGCCTATGGCTACACCTTC CASSQGRAYGYTF
- few TRBJ1-1 TRBV13 TGTGCCAGCAGCTCCTGGGAAACTGAAGCTTTCTTT CASSSWETEAFF
- few TRBJ2-1 TRBV28 TGTGCCAGCAGTTTATCTCGCTCCAATGAGCAGTTCTTC CASSLSRSNEQFF
TRBD2 few TRBJ2-5 TRBV28 TGTGCCAGCAGTTTTGGGGTAGCGGGAGGGCCGAAGACCCAGTACTTC CASSFGVAGGPKTQYF
TRBD2 few TRBJ2-2 TRBV7-2 TGTGCCAGCAAAAAGGACGGCGGGAGGGGATTCGGGGAGCTGTTTTTT CASKKDGGRGFGELFF
TRBD2 - TRBJ2-5 TRBV2 TGTGCCAGCAGTGAAAGGCGGGGGGAGACCCAGTACTTC CASSERRGETQYF
- - TRBJ1-5 TRBV12-3/TRBV12-4 TGTGCCAGCAGTTCATTAGGGAATGGTCAGCCCCAGCATTTT CASSSLGNGQPQHF
- few TRBJ1-3 TRBV20-1 TGCAGTGCTGTCCACAGGGTAGAAGGAAACACCATATATTTT CSAVHRVEGNTIYF
- few TRBJ2-2 TRBV29-1 TGCAGCGTTAGCGGCCTGAACACCGGGGAGCTGTTTTTT CSVSGLNTGELFF
- - TRBJ1-2 TRBV3-1 TGTGCCAGCAGCCAAGATGCAGCCCGCGGAGGCTACACCTTC CASSQDAARGGYTF
TRBD2 once TRBJ2-3 TRBV12-3/TRBV12-4 TGTGCCAGCAGTTTCCAGCGGGGGGTAAGCACAGATACGCAGTATTTT CASSFQRGVSTDTQYF
- many TRBJ2-3 TRBV2 TGTGCCAGCAGAGTGGGGGGAGATACGCAGTATTTT CASRVGGDTQYF
- once TRBJ2-5 TRBV12-3/TRBV12-4 TGTGCCAGCGGACGTGGGGGTTCAGAGACCCAGTACTTC CASGRGGSETQYF
- - TRBJ1-5 TRBV20-1 TGCAGTGCAATCCGGGACCCTTCTCAGCCCCAGCATTTT CSAIRDPSQPQHF
TRBD2 - TRBJ2-7 TRBV28 TGTGCCAGCAGTTTTGTGCGGGGGGGCGGGTACGAGCAGTACTTC CASSFVRGGGYEQYF
TRBD2 few TRBJ2-5 TRBV6-5 TGTGCCAGCAGTTACGGTGGTAGCGGGACTTCCCAAGAGACCCAGTACTTC CASSYGGSGTSQETQYF
- - TRBJ2-3 TRBV4-3 TGCGCCAGCAGCCAAGATCGAGGGAGCACAGATACGCAGTATTTT CASSQDRGSTDTQYF
TRBD2 few TRBJ2-2 TRBV15 TGTGCCACCAGCAGAGATCTTCGGGGGGAGGCGGGCACCGGGGAGCTGTTTTTT CATSRDLRGEAGTGELFF